The 4 T cell receptor beta chains reported below all come from one sample, sequenced in a study of cytomegalovirus exposure and HLA in healthy donors. In the PCR, 60 Vbeta and 13 Jbeta primers were used. TCRdb keeps only in-frame clones here, not all; method: immunoSEQ multiplex PCR. Among some 150,000 clones listed, about 82% were seen once. Specimen: PBMCs. Receptor source: a male donor in good health and CMV-seronegative.

This clone was seen only a few times. The chain combines TRBV25-1 with TRBJ2-1; 8 positions match TRBD2. J lost 6 bases, V lost 5 bases, and 18 bases had no gene match. This CDR3 contains 18 residues. Germline V CDR1 and CDR2: MGHDK, SYGVNS. The CDR3 sequence: CASSPKPPFSGASNEQFF. The CDR3 nucleotides are TGTGCCAGCAGTCCAAAACCCCCTTTTAGCGGGGCTTCCAATGAGCAGTTCTTC.

The genes are TRBV6-5 and TRBJ1-4; 7 bases fit TRBD1. The CDR3 runs 14 residues. J gave up 1 base and V 5 bases, and 1 base lay outside the gene matches. The germline V gene encodes CDR1 MNHEY and CDR2 SVGAGI. CDR3 sequence (DNA): TGTGCCAGCAGTCAGGGGGTAACTAATGAAAAACTGTTTTTT. Its translation is CASSQGVTNEKLFF.

J is TRBJ1-1 and V is TRBV7-9; no clear D gene. The CDR3 has 14 residues. V shed 5 bases and J shed 6 bases, with 16 bases lying between them. Germline V gene sequence: CDR1 SEHNR, CDR2 FQNEAQ (reference sequence). CDR3 DNA sequence: TGTGCCAGCAGCCACTCTCTCATTGACTCTGAAGCTTTCTTT. Its translation: CASSHSLIDSEAFF.

The chain recombines TRBV28 with TRBJ1-2; a possible D gene is TRBD1 (5 bases). Germline V gene data show CDR1 as MDHEN and CDR2 as SYDVKM. This CDR3 is 12 amino acids long. V lost 7 bases, J lost 8 bases, and 14 bases lay in between. The CDR3, as DNA: TGTGCCAGCACCGGTGGGACTGTGGGCTACACCTTC. It codes for CASTGGTVGYTF.